These 17 T cell receptor beta chains were sequenced from one sample in a study of cytotoxic CD8 clonotypes in ibrutinib-treated CLL (dated by TCRdb to the early 2020s). Receptors were amplified or captured by the immunoSEQ multiplex PCR assay. What TCRdb holds here is the immuneACCESS table cut down to in-frame rearrangements. Part of the clones is not present; checked against another copy, under half of the missing clones reflect an unresolved V gene, and the others are unexplained. In all, the sample holds approximately 35,000 clones, and over 55% of those were seen once. The ten largest clonotypes hold approximately 16% of the sample. The intended sense of this specimen's time point label: progressive disease on ibrutinib. This material consisted of PBMCs, taken at disease progression, from a patient treated with ibrutinib. The receptors stem from a human donor with chronic lymphocytic leukemia.

This clone was recorded a few times. The rearrangement uses TRBV6-1 and TRBJ1-5, with unresolved D. Trimming took 2 bases from V and 11 from J, leaving 10 bases between them. CDR1 is MNHNS and CDR2 is SASEGT in the germline V gene. CDR3 size: 12 residues. The chain's CDR3 is CASSEKWTAQHF. The CDR3 bases are TGTGCCAGCAGTGAAAAGTGGACGGCCCAGCATTTT.

The rearrangement uses TRBV29-1 and TRBJ2-7, with 8 nucleotides matching TRBD1. Per germline, CDR1 SQVTM and CDR2 ANQGSEA. Trimming at V came to 7 bases and at J to 5 bases, leaving 7 bases not matched to a gene. The CDR3 length is 12 residues. The CDR3 region is CSARAGGHEQYF. In DNA form, the CDR3 reads TGCAGCGCCCGGGCAGGGGGCCACGAGCAGTACTTC.

This chain uses TRBV1 with TRBJ2-3; the table gives TRBD2 as D, unverified against the DNA. TRBV1 is a recognized pseudogene. The CDR3 runs to 17 residues. This chain's CDR3 is CTSSPRPLAGGADTRYF. In DNA, the CDR3 is TGCACCAGCAGCCCACGTCCCCTAGCGGGGGGGGCAGATACGCGGTATTTT.

The chain joins TRBV11-2 to TRBJ1-1; D perhaps matches TRBD1 (5 bases). The length of the CDR3 is 13 residues. Trimming left V 4 bases short and J 8 bases short, with 14 bases between. The germline CDR1 and CDR2 sequences are SGHAT and FQNNGV. CDR3 protein: CASSSWGELEAFF. CDR3 nucleotide sequence: TGTGCCAGCAGCTCTTGGGGGGAGCTGGAAGCTTTCTTT.

J is TRBJ1-2 and V is TRBV19; D call uncertain. Germline V gene sequence: CDR1 LNHDA, CDR2 SQIVND (reference sequence). The germline V and J ends were trimmed by 1 base and 9 bases, with 18 bases remaining between them. The CDR3 has 15 amino acids. CDR3 coding DNA: TGTGCCAGTAGTATAGCGGCCAGCAGCAAATCGAGCTACACCTTC. This codes for CASSIAASSKSSYTF.

The genes are TRBV27 and TRBJ2-1; D not resolved. This CDR3 is built from 17 residues. V shed 0 bases and J shed 0 bases, with 12 bases lying between them. Germline V gene lookup returns CDR1 MNHEY and CDR2 SMNVEV (reference sequence). The CDR3 spells CASSLSDAPSSYNEQFF. The CDR3 bases are TGTGCCAGCAGTTTATCAGATGCGCCGAGCTCCTACAATGAGCAGTTCTTC.

The DNA of the CDR3 is TGTGCCACCAGCGGCTGGGACGGAAACACCGGGGAGCTGTTTTTT. Protein: CATSGWDGNTGELFF. V usage is TRBV15 and J usage is TRBJ2-2; perhaps D is TRBD1 or TRBD2 (5 bases each). CDR3 size: 15 residues. CDR1 is LNHNV, CDR2 YYDKDF, per germline (reference sequence). V lost 5 bases and J 2 bases, leaving 12 bases between the germline ends.

V gene TRBV5-4 combines with J gene TRBJ2-7, with TRBD1 matching over 7 bases. Germline-derived CDR1 and CDR2 are SGHNT and YYREEE (reference sequence). The CDR3 spans 14 residues. V lost 0 bases, J lost 6 bases, and 6 bases stayed unmatched. DNA for the CDR3: TGTGCCAGCAGCTTGGTCCAGGGGGATGGCGAGCAGTACTTC. Protein product: CASSLVQGDGEQYF.

The chain carries TRBV4-2 and TRBJ1-5; D is possibly TRBD1 (6 bases). The V and J ends lost 0 bases and 5 bases respectively, with 14 bases between them. CDR1 and CDR2 (germline): LGHNA, YNFKEQ. This CDR3 contains 16 residues. The CDR3 reads CASSQDRQAGDQPQHF. DNA of the CDR3: TGTGCCAGCAGCCAAGATAGACAGGCGGGGGATCAGCCCCAGCATTTT.

The rearrangement links TRBV5-1 to TRBJ1-1; TRBD1 is a possible D gene (5 bases). From germline, CDR1 is SGHRS and CDR2 YFSETQ. This CDR3 is built from 14 residues. Between the trimmed V and J ends, which lost 2 bases and 3 bases, there was a span of 11 bases. The CDR3 protein is CASSFGAQYTEAFF. The CDR3, as DNA: TGCGCCAGCAGCTTTGGGGCACAGTACACTGAAGCTTTCTTT.

This clone was picked up a small number of times. The J gene is TRBJ1-5, the V gene TRBV6-6; D is undetermined. Deletions cut 6 bases from V and 5 bases from J, with 8 bases between. This CDR3 comprises 12 residues. The germline V gene has CDR1 MNHNY and CDR2 SVGAGI (reference sequence). The CDR3 here is CASRHTDQPQHF. The CDR3 bases are TGTGCCAGCAGACACACCGATCAGCCCCAGCATTTT.

This clone was seen a single time. The J gene is TRBJ1-1, the V gene TRBV15; D gene unclear. CDR3 size: 13 residues. With 3 bases removed from V and 5 bases from J, the gap between germline ends came to 10 bases. The V gene's germline CDR1 is LNHNV and CDR2 YYDKDF (reference sequence). CDR3 in amino acids: CATSRTAETEAFF. The CDR3, as DNA: TGTGCCACCAGCAGGACCGCGGAGACTGAAGCTTTCTTT. The whole variable domain, filled in from reference TRBV15 and TRBJ1-1, reads DAMVIQNPRYQVTQFGKPVTLSCSQTLNHNVMYWYQQKSSQAPKLLFHYYDKDFNNEADTPDNFQSRRPNTSFCFLDIRSPGLGDTAMYLCATSRTAETEAFFGQGTRLTVV.

The chain combines TRBV4-2 with TRBJ2-1; a possible D gene is TRBD2 (6 bases). CDR3 length equals 14 residues. Germline V CDR1 and CDR2: LGHNA, YNFKEQ. Trimming removed 1 base at V and 9 bases at J, with 13 bases between. The CDR3: CASSQVQGGGEQFF. CDR3 DNA sequence: TGTGCCAGCAGCCAAGTTCAGGGAGGCGGTGAGCAGTTCTTC.

The rearrangement uses TRBV10-1 and TRBJ2-2, with TRBD2 as a possible D gene (6 bases). Trimming removed 7 bases at V and 7 bases at J, with 13 bases between. Germline assignment: CDR1 WNHNN and CDR2 SYGVQD (reference sequence). The CDR3 has 13 amino acids. The CDR3 nucleotides read TGCGCCAGCACGGAAAGGGGACTCGGGGAGCTGTTTTTT. This encodes CASTERGLGELFF.

This clone was detected once. V and J are TRBV6-4 and TRBJ2-1, with D maybe TRBD1 (6 bases). Trimming pared 6 bases from V and 6 bases from J, leaving 15 bases between. Per germline, CDR1 MRHNA and CDR2 SNTAGT. The CDR3 runs to 14 residues. CDR3 loop: CASRTGQSANEQFF. CDR3 DNA: TGTGCCAGCAGAACGGGACAAAGCGCCAATGAGCAGTTCTTC.

In its sample, this clone was seen a few times. V gene TRBV28 combines with J gene TRBJ1-5, with 11 bases identical to TRBD1. The CDR3 sequence is 13 residues long. Losses at the gene ends were 8 bases for V and 7 bases for J; bases not matched to a gene: 4. Germline CDR1 and CDR2: MDHEN and SYDVKM. The chain's CDR3 is CASWTGGWQPQHF. In DNA, the CDR3 is TGTGCCAGCTGGACAGGGGGCTGGCAGCCCCAGCATTTT.

The chain recombines TRBV7-9 with TRBJ2-3; D is unresolved. This CDR3 is built from 12 residues. V was cut by 8 bases and J by 2 bases, with 8 bases left in between. The germline gives CDR1 SEHNR, CDR2 FQNEAQ (reference sequence). This CDR3 reads CASGEYTDTQYF. The DNA for the CDR3 is TGTGCCAGCGGCGAGTACACAGATACGCAGTATTTT.